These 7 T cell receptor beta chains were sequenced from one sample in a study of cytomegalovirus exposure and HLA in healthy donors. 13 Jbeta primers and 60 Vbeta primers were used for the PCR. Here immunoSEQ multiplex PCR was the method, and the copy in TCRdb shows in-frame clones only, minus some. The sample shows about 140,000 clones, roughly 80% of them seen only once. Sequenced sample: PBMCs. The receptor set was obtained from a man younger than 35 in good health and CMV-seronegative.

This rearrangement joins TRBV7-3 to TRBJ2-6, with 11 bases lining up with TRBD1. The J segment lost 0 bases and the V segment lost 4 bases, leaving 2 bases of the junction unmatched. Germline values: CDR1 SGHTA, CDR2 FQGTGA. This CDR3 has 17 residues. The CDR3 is CASSSGTGGSGANVLTF. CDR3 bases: TGTGCCAGCAGCTCCGGGACAGGGGGCTCTGGGGCCAACGTCCTGACTTTC. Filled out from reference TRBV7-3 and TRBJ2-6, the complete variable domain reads GAGVSQTPSNKVTEKGKYVELRCDPISGHTALYWYRQSLGQGPEFLIYFQGTGAADDSGLPNDRFFAVRPEGSVSTLKIQRTERGDSAVYLCASSSGTGGSGANVLTFGAGSRLTVL.

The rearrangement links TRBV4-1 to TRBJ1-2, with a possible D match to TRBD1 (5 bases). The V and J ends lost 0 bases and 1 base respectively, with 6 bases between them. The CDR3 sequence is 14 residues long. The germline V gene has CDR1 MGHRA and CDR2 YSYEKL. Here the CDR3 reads CASSQDRVNYGYTF. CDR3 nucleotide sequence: TGCGCCAGCAGCCAAGACAGGGTTAACTATGGCTACACCTTC.

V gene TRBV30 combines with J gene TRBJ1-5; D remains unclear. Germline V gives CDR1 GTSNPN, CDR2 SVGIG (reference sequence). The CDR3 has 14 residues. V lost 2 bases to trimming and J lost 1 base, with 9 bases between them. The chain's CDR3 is CAWSSGPSNQPQHF. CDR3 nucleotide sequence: TGTGCCTGGAGTAGTGGGCCCAGCAATCAGCCCCAGCATTTT.

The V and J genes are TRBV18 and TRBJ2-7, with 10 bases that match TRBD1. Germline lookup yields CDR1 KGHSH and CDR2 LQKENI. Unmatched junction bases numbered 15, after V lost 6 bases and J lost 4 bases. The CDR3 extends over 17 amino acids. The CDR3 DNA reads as TGTGCCAGCTCTCGCTCACTACGGACAGGGGGGCTTTACGAGCAGTACTTC. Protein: CASSRSLRTGGLYEQYF.

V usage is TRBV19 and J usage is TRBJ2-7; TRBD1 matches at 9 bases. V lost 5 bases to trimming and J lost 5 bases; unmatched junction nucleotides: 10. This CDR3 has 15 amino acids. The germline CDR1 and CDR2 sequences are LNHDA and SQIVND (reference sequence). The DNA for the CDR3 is TGTGCCAGTAGTGTCACCGGGACAGGGTCCAACGAGCAGTACTTC. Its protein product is CASSVTGTGSNEQYF.

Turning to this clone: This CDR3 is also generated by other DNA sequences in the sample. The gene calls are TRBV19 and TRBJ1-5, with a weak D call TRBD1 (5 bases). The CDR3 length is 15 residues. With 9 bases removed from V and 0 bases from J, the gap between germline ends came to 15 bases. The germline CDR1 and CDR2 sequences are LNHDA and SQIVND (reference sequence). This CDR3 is CASTRARDSNQPQHF. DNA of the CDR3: TGTGCCAGCACCAGGGCCCGCGATAGCAATCAGCCCCAGCATTTT.

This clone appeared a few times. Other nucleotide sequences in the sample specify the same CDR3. The CDR3 here is CASSQDPGETQYF. CDR3 DNA sequence: TGCGCCAGCAGCCAAGACCCCGGAGAGACCCAGTACTTC. This chain connects TRBV4-3 to TRBJ2-5; D call uncertain. This CDR3 contains 13 residues. Germline V gene data show CDR1 as LGHNA and CDR2 as YSLEER. V dropped 0 bases and J dropped 4 bases, with 6 bases sitting between them.